The 27 T cell receptor beta chains given below trace back to one sample, sequenced in a study of graft-versus-host responses after intestinal transplantation. Profiled with immunoSEQ multiplex PCR; TCRdb holds only in-frame clones, not every one. The data hold over 90,000 clones, with 91% observed a single time. These receptors have no known antigen. The starting material was unstimulated CD4+ T cells sorted from spleen or lymph node cells, obtained before transplant. The receptors were gathered from a human donor who was the organ donor for an intestinal transplant.

The J gene is TRBJ2-1, the V gene TRBV19; 12 bases line up with TRBD2. The CDR3 contains 16 residues. Per germline, CDR1 LNHDA and CDR2 SQIVND (reference sequence). V was clipped by 3 bases and J by 9 bases; unmatched bases: 9. The CDR3 coding sequence is TGTGCCAGTAGTATCCTAGCGGGGGGGCCGGTAGCTGAGCAGTTCTTC. It translates to CASSILAGGPVAEQFF.

The J gene is TRBJ1-6, the V gene TRBV7-9; D is possibly TRBD1 (6 bases). Germline CDR1 is SEHNR and CDR2 is FQNEAQ (reference sequence). The CDR3 totals 15 residues. V dropped 6 bases and J dropped 5 bases, with 14 bases sitting between them. CDR3 sequence (DNA): TGTGCCAGCAGTCCCGGGACACCTCATAATTCACCCCTCCACTTT. Its protein is CASSPGTPHNSPLHF.

The CDR3 loop is CASSLSARGYGNTIYF. The CDR3 DNA sequence: TGTGCCAGCAGTTTATCCGCCAGGGGGTACGGAAACACCATATATTTT. The chain couples TRBV27 to TRBJ1-3, with 7 bases fitting TRBD1. The germline CDR1 and CDR2 sequences are MNHEY and SMNVEV (reference sequence). The CDR3 loop spans 16 amino acids. Trimming cost V 0 bases and J 4 bases; bases outside gene matches: 6.

This clone was observed a single time. CDR3 protein: CASSHRGAGEQFF. The DNA for the CDR3 is TGTGCCAGCAGCCACCGGGGGGCGGGGGAGCAGTTCTTC. This rearrangement joins TRBV11-2 to TRBJ2-1; maybe TRBD2 (7 bases). V lost 5 bases and J lost 10, with 15 bases in between. Germline-derived CDR1 and CDR2 are SGHAT and FQNNGV. The CDR3 sequence is 13 residues long.

The rearrangement joins TRBV7-2 to TRBJ2-1; tentative D call: TRBD2 (7 bases). Trimming removed 5 bases at V and 7 bases at J, with 12 bases between. The germline gives CDR1 SGHTA, CDR2 FQGNSA. There are 13 residues in the CDR3. The CDR3 protein is CASSAGALNEQFF. For the CDR3, the DNA is TGTGCCAGCAGCGCGGGGGCTTTAAATGAGCAGTTCTTC.

This clone was observed a handful of times. At the DNA level, this CDR3 is encoded by other sequences in the same sample as well. The chain employs TRBV7-2 and TRBJ2-3; D gene ambiguous. The CDR3 consists of 12 residues. Germline CDR1 reads SGHTA; CDR2 reads FQGNSA. Trimming left V 5 bases short and J 3 bases short, with 6 bases between. The CDR3 here is CASSPYTDTQYF. The CDR3, as DNA: TGTGCCAGCAGCCCTTATACAGATACGCAGTATTTT.

The chain carries TRBV4-1 and TRBJ2-1, with D possibly TRBD2 on 5 matching bases. The length of the CDR3 is 17 residues. V was pared by 3 bases and J by 1 base, with 16 bases between. Germline CDR1 is MGHRA and CDR2 is YSYEKL. DNA of the CDR3: TGCGCCAGCAGCCATACAAGGGTCGGGGTGTCCTACAATGAGCAGTTCTTC. Its protein product is CASSHTRVGVSYNEQFF.

The chain recombines TRBV7-9 with TRBJ2-5; 7 bases match TRBD1. J was trimmed by 4 bases and V by 3 bases; bases with no gene match: 8. Germline CDR1 reads SEHNR; CDR2 reads FQNEAQ (reference sequence). This CDR3 has 15 amino acids. The CDR3 here is CASSFLRQGRETQYF. Here the CDR3 DNA reads TGTGCCAGCAGCTTCCTTAGACAGGGCAGAGAGACCCAGTACTTC.

The gene calls are TRBV7-3 and TRBJ1-1; the D gene is possibly TRBD1 (6 bases). V was trimmed by 0 bases and J by 1 base, leaving 9 bases between them. The CDR3 totals 15 residues. The germline V gene encodes CDR1 SGHTA and CDR2 FQGTGA. The CDR3 sequence is CASSLTPQGNTEAFF. CDR3 sequence (DNA): TGTGCCAGCAGCTTAACCCCACAGGGGAACACTGAAGCTTTCTTT.

This clone was detected a few times. The rearrangement uses TRBV11-3 and TRBJ1-3, with D perhaps TRBD1 (5 bases). Trimming removed 5 bases at V and 3 bases at J, with 11 bases between. The germline gives CDR1 SGHNT, CDR2 YENEEA. There are 14 residues in the CDR3. CDR3 residues: CASSPGLNGNTIYF. The CDR3 DNA sequence: TGTGCCAGCAGCCCGGGACTGAATGGAAACACCATATATTTT.

The sample holds one count of this clone. The rearrangement uses TRBV28 and TRBJ1-1; 8 bases map to TRBD1. The CDR3 spans 12 residues. After removal of 5 bases from V and 12 bases from J, the junction contained 8 bases not matched to a gene. Per germline, CDR1 MDHEN and CDR2 SYDVKM. The CDR3 sequence: CASSVDREVSFF. CDR3 DNA sequence: TGTGCCAGCAGTGTGGACAGGGAGGTGTCTTTCTTT. Looking up the rest from reference TRBV28 and TRBJ1-1 gives the full variable domain: DVKVTQSSRYLVKRTGEKVFLECVQDMDHENMFWYRQDPGLGLRLIYFSYDVKMKEKGDIPEGYSVSREKKERFSLILESASTNQTSMYLCASSVDREVSFFGQGTRLTVV.

The chain couples TRBV28 to TRBJ2-2; 12 bases map to TRBD1. Trimming took 5 bases from V and 2 from J; bases not matched to a gene: 12. The CDR3 spans 19 residues. CDR1 is MDHEN, CDR2 SYDVKM, per germline. CDR3 residues: CASSLISGTGGFNTGELFF. DNA for the CDR3: TGTGCCAGCAGTCTTATATCCGGGACAGGGGGCTTTAACACCGGGGAGCTGTTTTTT.

The rearrangement links TRBV29-1 to TRBJ2-2; TRBD1 aligns across 7 bases. Germline values: CDR1 SQVTM, CDR2 ANQGSEA. CDR3 length: 13 residues. V dropped 7 bases and J dropped 2; count of bases not matched to a gene: 4. The DNA for the CDR3 is TGCAGCGCGGGACAGTCAAACACCGGGGAGCTGTTTTTT. It codes for CSAGQSNTGELFF.

V gene TRBV7-9 combines with J gene TRBJ2-2; D is possibly TRBD1 (6 bases). Germline V CDR1 and CDR2: SEHNR, FQNEAQ (reference sequence). The CDR3 is 17 amino acids. The germline V and J ends were trimmed by 4 bases and 3 bases, with 18 bases remaining between them. The CDR3 spells CASSYSLGASDTGELFF. CDR3 bases: TGTGCCAGCAGCTACTCTCTGGGGGCGTCGGACACCGGGGAGCTGTTTTTT.

The chain carries TRBV2 and TRBJ1-2; D is ambiguous. CDR1 SNHLY and CDR2 FYNNEI come from the germline V gene. The CDR3 consists of 13 residues. V dropped 1 base and J dropped 8 bases, with 11 bases sitting between them. The CDR3 nucleotides read TGTGCCAGCAGTGAAGGGGCAGGAAGAGGCTACACCTTC. It translates to CASSEGAGRGYTF.

The chain has TRBV5-1 and TRBJ2-5, with 9 bases that match TRBD2. The CDR3 totals 17 residues. Germline trimming cut 0 bases from V and 4 bases from J; bases unmatched to any gene: 10. Germline CDR1 is SGHRS and CDR2 is YFSETQ. The CDR3, as DNA: TGCGCCAGCAGCTTGGGGTCAGCGGGGGGCCAAGGAGAGACCCAGTACTTC. Translation gives CASSLGSAGGQGETQYF.

The V call is TRBV7-6, the J call TRBJ2-7; 10 nucleotides match TRBD1. This CDR3 has 16 residues. Germline CDR1 reads SGHVS; CDR2 reads FNYEAQ. V was pared by 0 bases and J by 7 bases, with 9 bases of the junction left unmatched. The chain's CDR3 is CASSLALDRGIFEQYF. The CDR3 nucleotides read TGTGCCAGCAGCTTAGCTCTGGACAGGGGGATTTTTGAGCAGTACTTC.

V and J are TRBV25-1 and TRBJ2-4; TRBD2 aligns across 7 bases. Germline V gene data show CDR1 as MGHDK and CDR2 as SYGVNS. There are 16 residues in the CDR3. J gave up 1 base and V 1 base, and 4 bases lay outside the gene matches. The CDR3 here is CASSEWASGAKNIQYF. CDR3 nucleotides: TGTGCCAGCAGTGAATGGGCTAGCGGCGCCAAAAACATTCAGTACTTC.

V usage is TRBV7-2 and J usage is TRBJ2-5, with 8 positions matching TRBD2. With 5 bases clipped from V and 11 bases from J, the junction kept 10 bases outside the gene matches. The germline gives CDR1 SGHTA, CDR2 FQGNSA. The CDR3 sequence is 13 residues long. The CDR3 is CASSPQRGREQYF. DNA of the CDR3: TGTGCCAGCAGCCCCCAGCGGGGGCGAGAGCAGTACTTC.

The rearrangement joins TRBV4-3 to TRBJ2-3; 12 bases agree with TRBD2. CDR3 length equals 17 residues. J was trimmed by 0 bases and V by 0 bases; bases with no gene match: 1. The germline CDR1 and CDR2 sequences are LGHNA and YSLEER. The CDR3 DNA reads TGCGCCAGCAGCCAAGAAGGACTAGCGGGGAGCACAGATACGCAGTATTTT. It codes for CASSQEGLAGSTDTQYF.

The V call is TRBV7-2, the J call TRBJ2-1, with 16 nucleotides matching TRBD2. This CDR3 has 16 residues. V lost 5 bases, J lost 10 bases, and 8 bases stayed unmatched. Germline V CDR1 and CDR2: SGHTA, FQGNSA. The CDR3 nucleotides are TGTGCCAGCAGCAAACCGGGACTAGCGGGGGGGCGGGAGCAGTTCTTC. Amino acid sequence: CASSKPGLAGGREQFF.

The chain has TRBV5-4 and TRBJ2-5; 10 nucleotides line up with TRBD1. Germline-derived CDR1 and CDR2 are SGHNT and YYREEE (reference sequence). The CDR3 runs to 15 residues. V trimming: 3 bases; J trimming: 4 bases; junction bases outside the gene matches: 6. The CDR3 DNA reads as TGTGCCAGCAGCTCCGGGGGGGACAGGGGAGAGACCCAGTACTTC. This translates into CASSSGGDRGETQYF.

This clone was seen only once. V is TRBV6-6 and J is TRBJ1-2; a weak D match, TRBD1 (6 bases). Between the trimmed V and J ends, which lost 2 bases and 0 bases, there was a span of 10 bases. Germline V lookup: CDR1 MNHNY, CDR2 SVGAGI (reference sequence). This CDR3 contains 15 residues. CDR3 in DNA: TGTGCCAGCAGTTACAGCCCAGGGGCTAACTATGGCTACACCTTC. Protein sequence: CASSYSPGANYGYTF.

This chain joins TRBV4-2 and TRBJ1-1; D is ambiguous. CDR1 is LGHNA, CDR2 YNFKEQ, per germline. V was pared by 0 bases and J by 1 base, with 9 bases between. The CDR3 loop spans 15 amino acids. The CDR3 DNA sequence: TGTGCCAGCAGCCAAGATTTAAGCACGAACACTGAAGCTTTCTTT. Its protein is CASSQDLSTNTEAFF.

The V gene is TRBV10-2, the J gene TRBJ2-2; D possibly corresponds to TRBD2 (6 bases). Trimming removed 2 bases at V and 2 bases at J, with 15 bases between. The CDR3 is 17 amino acids. In germline, CDR1 is WSHSY, CDR2 SAAADI. The chain's CDR3 is CASSENSGGVNTGELFF. The CDR3 nucleotides are TGCGCCAGCAGTGAGAATTCTGGCGGGGTAAACACCGGGGAGCTGTTTTTT.

This clone is a singleton in its sample. The chain employs TRBV9 and TRBJ2-3; TRBD2 matches at 14 bases. The CDR3 contains 15 residues. The junction had 3 bases not matched to a gene; V was cut back by 3 bases and J by 6 bases. Germline-derived CDR1 and CDR2 are SGDLS and YYNGEE. CDR3 sequence reads: CASSEGLAGADTQYF. CDR3 sequence (DNA): TGTGCCAGCAGCGAGGGACTAGCGGGGGCGGATACGCAGTATTTT. Drawing the rest from reference TRBV9 and TRBJ2-3, the complete variable domain is DSGVTQTPKHLITATGQRVTLRCSPRSGDLSVYWYQQSLDQGLQFLIQYYNGEERAKGNILERFSAQQFPDLHSELNLSSLELGDSALYFCASSEGLAGADTQYFGPGTRLTVL.

The chain combines TRBV5-1 with TRBJ2-5; 8 bases are a match to TRBD2. After removal of 3 bases from V and 3 bases from J, the junction contained 4 bases not matched to a gene. Germline-derived CDR1 and CDR2 are SGHRS and YFSETQ. The CDR3 contains 14 residues. CDR3 nucleotides: TGCGCCAGCAGCTCGGGGGGGGGCGAAGAGACCCAGTACTTC. Protein product: CASSSGGGEETQYF. Full variable domain (missing parts from reference TRBV5-1 and TRBJ2-5): KAGVTQTPRYLIKTRGQQVTLSCSPISGHRSVSWYQQTPGQGLQFLFEYFSETQRNKGNFPGRFSGRQFSNSRSEMNVSTLELGDSALYLCASSSGGGEETQYFGPGTRLLVL.